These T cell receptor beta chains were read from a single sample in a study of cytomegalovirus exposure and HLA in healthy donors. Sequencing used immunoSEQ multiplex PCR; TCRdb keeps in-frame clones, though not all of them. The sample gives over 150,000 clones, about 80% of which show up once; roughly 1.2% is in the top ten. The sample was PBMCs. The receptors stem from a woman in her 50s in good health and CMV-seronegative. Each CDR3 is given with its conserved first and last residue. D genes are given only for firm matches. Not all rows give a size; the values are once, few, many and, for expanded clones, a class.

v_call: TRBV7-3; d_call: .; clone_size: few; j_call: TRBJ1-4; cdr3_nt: TGTGCCAGCAGCTCCGGGACTGCCCGGAGCGAAAAACTGTTTTTT; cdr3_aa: CASSSGTARSEKLFF
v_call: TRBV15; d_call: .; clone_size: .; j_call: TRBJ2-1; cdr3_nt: TGTGCCACCAGCAGAGATCAGGTCAGGGATGAGCAGTTCTTC; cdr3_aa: CATSRDQVRDEQFF
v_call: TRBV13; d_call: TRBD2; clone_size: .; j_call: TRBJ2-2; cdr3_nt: TGTGCCAGCAGCGACAGCGGGAGTTTGGCCGGGGAGCTGTTTTTT; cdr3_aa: CASSDSGSLAGELFF
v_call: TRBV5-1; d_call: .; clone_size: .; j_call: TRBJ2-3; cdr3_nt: TGCGCCAGCAGATCCCAGAGCGAGGGAGATACGCAGTATTTT; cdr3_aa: CASRSQSEGDTQYF
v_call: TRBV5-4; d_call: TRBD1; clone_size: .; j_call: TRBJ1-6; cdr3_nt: TGTGCCAGCAGCTTGGCCCCAGGGGGCTCTGTATCCTATAATTCACCCCTCCACTTT; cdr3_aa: CASSLAPGGSVSYNSPLHF
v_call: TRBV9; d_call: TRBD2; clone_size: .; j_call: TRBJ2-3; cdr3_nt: TGTGCCAGCAGCGTAATGGGGGGGGCAGATACGCAGTATTTT; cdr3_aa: CASSVMGGADTQYF
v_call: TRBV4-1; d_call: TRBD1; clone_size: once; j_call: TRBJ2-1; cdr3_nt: TGCGCCAGCAGCTACGACAGGGGCTCAACCTTCTCCTACAATGAGCAGTTCTTC; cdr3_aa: CASSYDRGSTFSYNEQFF
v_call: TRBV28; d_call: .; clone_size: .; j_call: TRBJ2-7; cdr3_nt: TGTGCCAGCAGTTTAGGACTATCCTACGAGCAGTACTTC; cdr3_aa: CASSLGLSYEQYF
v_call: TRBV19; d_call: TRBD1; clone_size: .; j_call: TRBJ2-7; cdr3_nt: TGTGCCAGTAGTTCCTCCGGGACAGGATCCTACGAGCAGTACTTC; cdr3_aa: CASSSSGTGSYEQYF
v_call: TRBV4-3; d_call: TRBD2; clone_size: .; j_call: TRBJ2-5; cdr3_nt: TGCGCCAGCAGCCAAGCTAGCGGGGGGCGTACCGTGTACTTC; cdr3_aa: CASSQASGGRTVYF
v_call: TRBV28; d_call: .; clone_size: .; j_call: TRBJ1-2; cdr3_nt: TGTGCCAGCAGCCCGACAGGTAGCTATGGCTACACCTTC; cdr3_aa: CASSPTGSYGYTF
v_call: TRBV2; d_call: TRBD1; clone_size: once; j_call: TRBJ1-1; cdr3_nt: TGTGCCAGCACCGTGGGGGACAGGGAGGCTTTCTTT; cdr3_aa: CASTVGDREAFF
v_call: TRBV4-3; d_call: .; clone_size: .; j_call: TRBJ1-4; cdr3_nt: TGCGCCAGCAGCCAAGAAGAGGGCAGAATTTCAACTAATGAAAAACTGTTTTTT; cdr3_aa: CASSQEEGRISTNEKLFF
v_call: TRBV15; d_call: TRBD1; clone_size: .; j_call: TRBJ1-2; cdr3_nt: TGTGCCACCAGCAGGGGACAGGGCTCCTATGGCTACACCTTC; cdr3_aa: CATSRGQGSYGYTF
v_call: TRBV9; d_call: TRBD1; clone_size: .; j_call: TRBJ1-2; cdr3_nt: TGTGCCAGCAGCCACCCCCGGGACAGGGTCCCCCACCATGCCTACACCTTC; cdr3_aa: CASSHPRDRVPHHAYTF
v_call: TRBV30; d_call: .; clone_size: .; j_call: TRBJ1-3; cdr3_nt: TGTGCCTGGAATGCCCCTGCCGTCAGGGGAAACACCATATATTTT; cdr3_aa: CAWNAPAVRGNTIYF
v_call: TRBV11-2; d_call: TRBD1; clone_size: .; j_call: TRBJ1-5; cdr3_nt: TGTGCCAGCAGCTTTTCTACAGGGGGGGGTCAGCCCCAGCATTTT; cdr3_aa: CASSFSTGGGQPQHF
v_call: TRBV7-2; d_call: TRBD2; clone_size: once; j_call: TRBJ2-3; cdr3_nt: TGTGCCAGCAGCTTAGGCGGGGGGTTTGATACGCAGTATTTT; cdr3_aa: CASSLGGGFDTQYF
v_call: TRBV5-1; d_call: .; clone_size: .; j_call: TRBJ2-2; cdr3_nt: TGCGCCAGCAGCTTGGTGCCAGGACTGAACACCGGGGAGCTGTTTTTT; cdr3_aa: CASSLVPGLNTGELFF
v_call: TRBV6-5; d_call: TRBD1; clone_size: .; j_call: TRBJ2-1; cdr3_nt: TGTGCCAGCAGCCCGGGACAGGGGGGTAGGTATGAGCAGTTCTTC; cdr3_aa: CASSPGQGGRYEQFF